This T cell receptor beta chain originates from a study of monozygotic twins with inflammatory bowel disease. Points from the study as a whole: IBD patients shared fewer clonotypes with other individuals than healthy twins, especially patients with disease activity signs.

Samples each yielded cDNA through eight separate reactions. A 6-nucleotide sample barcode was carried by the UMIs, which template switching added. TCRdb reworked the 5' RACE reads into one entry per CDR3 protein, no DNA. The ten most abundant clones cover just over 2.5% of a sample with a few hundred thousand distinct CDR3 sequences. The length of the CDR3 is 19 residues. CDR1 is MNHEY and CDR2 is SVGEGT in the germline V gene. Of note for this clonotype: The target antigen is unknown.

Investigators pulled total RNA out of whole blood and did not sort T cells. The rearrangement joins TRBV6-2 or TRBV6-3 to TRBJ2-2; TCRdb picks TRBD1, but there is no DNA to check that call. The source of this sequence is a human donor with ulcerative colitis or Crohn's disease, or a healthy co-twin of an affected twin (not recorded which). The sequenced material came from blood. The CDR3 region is CASSPGHRGYAPNTGELFF.